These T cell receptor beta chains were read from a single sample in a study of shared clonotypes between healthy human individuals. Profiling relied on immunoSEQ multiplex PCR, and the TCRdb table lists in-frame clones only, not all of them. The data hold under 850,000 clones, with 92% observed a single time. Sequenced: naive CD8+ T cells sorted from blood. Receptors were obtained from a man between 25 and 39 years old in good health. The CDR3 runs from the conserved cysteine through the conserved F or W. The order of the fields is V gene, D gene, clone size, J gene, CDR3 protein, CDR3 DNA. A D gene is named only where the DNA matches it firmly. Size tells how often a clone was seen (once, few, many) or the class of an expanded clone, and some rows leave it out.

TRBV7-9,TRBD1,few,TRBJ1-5,CASSFDQGTDQPQHF,TGTGCCAGCAGCTTCGACCAGGGGACAGATCAGCCCCAGCATTTT
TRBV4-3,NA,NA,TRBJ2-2,CASSQADSPGELFF,TGCGCCAGCAGCCAAGCGGACAGCCCCGGGGAGCTGTTTTTT
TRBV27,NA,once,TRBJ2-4,CASSFGTLSDIQYF,TGTGCCAGCAGTTTCGGGACTCTTTCAGACATTCAGTACTTC
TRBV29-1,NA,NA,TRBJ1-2,CSVEPHEEEVYGYTF,TGCAGCGTTGAACCGCACGAGGAAGAAGTTTATGGCTACACCTTC
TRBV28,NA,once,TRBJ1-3,CASSYATGNTIYF,TGTGCCAGCAGTTACGCGACTGGGAACACCATATATTTT
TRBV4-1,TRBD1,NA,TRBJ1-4,CASSQEQGILNEKLFF,TGCGCCAGCAGCCAAGAACAGGGGATACTTAATGAAAAACTGTTTTTT
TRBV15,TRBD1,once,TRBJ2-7,CATSVGTGDYEQYF,TGTGCCACCAGCGTCGGGACAGGGGACTACGAGCAGTACTTC
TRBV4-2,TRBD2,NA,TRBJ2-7,CASSQAFQMGSGMEEQYF,TGTGCCAGCAGCCAAGCTTTTCAGATGGGGAGCGGGATGGAGGAGCAGTACTTC
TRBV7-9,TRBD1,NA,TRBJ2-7,CASGQGIHEQYF,TGTGCCAGCGGACAGGGGATCCACGAGCAGTACTTC
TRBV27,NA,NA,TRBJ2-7,CASSLKRPYEQYF,TGTGCCAGCAGTTTAAAGCGCCCCTACGAGCAGTACTTC
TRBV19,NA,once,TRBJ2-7,CASSIDMHGSYEQYF,TGTGCCAGTAGTATAGATATGCACGGGTCTTACGAGCAGTACTTC
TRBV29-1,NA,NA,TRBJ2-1,CSVDRGVNEQFF,TGCAGCGTAGATAGAGGGGTGAATGAGCAGTTCTTC
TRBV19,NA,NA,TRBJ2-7,CASSRGTYEQYF,TGTGCCAGCTCCAGGGGCACCTACGAGCAGTACTTC
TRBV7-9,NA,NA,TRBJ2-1,CASSATRGPSVEQFF,TGTGCCAGCAGCGCGACTCGCGGACCTTCTGTTGAGCAGTTCTTC
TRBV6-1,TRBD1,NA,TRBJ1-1,CASSLSQGWTEAFF,TGTGCCAGCAGTTTGTCACAGGGGTGGACTGAAGCTTTCTTT
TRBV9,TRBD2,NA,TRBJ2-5,CASSDSGGVSETQYF,TGTGCCAGCAGCGATAGCGGGGGGGTCTCAGAGACCCAGTACTTC
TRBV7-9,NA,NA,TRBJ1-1,CASRTPPNTEAFF,TGTGCCAGCAGAACTCCACCGAACACTGAAGCTTTCTTT
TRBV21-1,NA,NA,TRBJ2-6,CASTKKVEDSGANVLTF,TGTGCCAGCACCAAAAAAGTCGAGGATTCTGGGGCCAACGTCCTGACTTTC
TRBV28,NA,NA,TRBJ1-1,CASRPIGTEAEMNTEAFF,TGTGCCAGCAGGCCAATCGGGACGGAAGCAGAAATGAACACTGAAGCTTTCTTT
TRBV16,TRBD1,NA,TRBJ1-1,CASSPRSQGDRNTEAFF,TGTGCCAGCAGCCCCCGGAGCCAGGGGGATCGAAACACTGAAGCTTTCTTT
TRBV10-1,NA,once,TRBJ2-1,CASSEGELNEQFF,TGCGCCAGCAGTGAGGGGGAACTCAATGAGCAGTTCTTC
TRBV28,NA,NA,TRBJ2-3,CASSLSLAVPSTDTQYF,TGTGCCAGCAGTTTGTCGTTAGCGGTCCCGTCCACAGATACGCAGTATTTT
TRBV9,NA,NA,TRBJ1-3,CASSVEALSGNTIYF,TGTGCCAGCAGCGTAGAAGCTCTCTCTGGAAACACCATATATTTT
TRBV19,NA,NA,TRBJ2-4,CASSINGGRETKNIQYF,TGTGCCAGTAGTATTAATGGGGGGCGCGAAACCAAAAACATTCAGTACTTC
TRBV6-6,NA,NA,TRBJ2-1,CASLEANEQFF,TGTGCCAGCCTGGAGGCGAATGAGCAGTTCTTC
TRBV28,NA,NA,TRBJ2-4,CASSLGITGSTTKNIQYF,TGTGCCAGCAGTTTAGGAATAACGGGCAGCACCACCAAAAACATTCAGTACTTC
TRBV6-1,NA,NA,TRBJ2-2,CASSEQTGRFEELFF,TGTGCCAGCAGTGAGCAGACAGGGAGGTTTGAGGAGCTGTTTTTT
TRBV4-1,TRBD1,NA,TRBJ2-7,CASSLTTGTGGGWEQYF,TGCGCCAGCAGCCTGACGACCGGGACAGGGGGCGGATGGGAGCAGTACTTC